One sample yielded the 27 T cell receptor beta chains listed below, sequenced in a study of metastatic and nonmetastatic thyroid tumors. TCRdb re-called the PCR reads with MiXCR. The sample has some 15,000 clones, under 30% seen once. Thyroid surgery had not been preceded by any treatment in any patient. Sequenced input: blood. The receptors stem from a male donor with papillary thyroid cancer or a benign thyroid nodule (not recorded which). Some clones in this sample may be carry-over from other donors' samples.

With regard to this clone: Being one base from a much bigger clone, this may be a read error. The chain carries TRBV11-2 and TRBJ2-7; D is perhaps TRBD1 (7 bases). The CDR3 runs 15 residues. Trimming took off 5 bases at V and 1 base at J, with 15 bases between the two ends. CDR1 is SGHAT, CDR2 FQNNGV, per germline. The CDR3 DNA follows: TGTGCCAGCAGCCGCGGGACAGATACTTCCTACGAGCAGTACTTC. Protein: CASSRGTDTSYEQYF. The variable domain in full, completed from reference TRBV11-2 and TRBJ2-7, reads EAGVAQSPRYKIIEKRQSVAFWCNPISGHATLYWYQQILGQGPKLLIQFQNNGVVDDSQLPKDRFSAERLKGVDSTLKIQPAKLEDSAVYLCASSRGTDTSYEQYFGPGTRLTVT.

On this clone: The junction departs from the called germline gene at one end, perhaps through a read error. The CDR3 sequence is CASSPRRGGRTYNSPLHF. CDR3 sequence (DNA): TGTGCCAGCAGCCCTCGACGGGGGGGACGGACCTATAATTCGCCCCTCCACTTT. This rearrangement joins TRBV11-1 to TRBJ1-6, with TRBD1 as a possible D gene (5 bases). The CDR3 extends over 18 amino acids. Germline V gene data show CDR1 as SGHAT and CDR2 as FQDESV (reference sequence).

The chain links TRBV20-1 to TRBJ2-5; TRBD1 matches at 10 bases. Losses at the gene ends were 1 base for V and 4 bases for J; bases not matched to a gene: 6. The germline gives CDR1 DFQATT, CDR2 SNEGSKA (reference sequence). This CDR3 spans 15 amino acids. CDR3 amino acids: CSARVPGQGRETQYF. The CDR3 DNA reads TGCAGTGCTAGAGTACCGGGACAGGGGAGAGAGACCCAGTACTTC.

A remark on this clone: This may be a read error: a much more frequent sequence differs by one nucleotide. This chain joins TRBV5-4 and TRBJ2-5, with 12 bases that match TRBD2. This CDR3 region has 17 residues. Germline V CDR1 and CDR2: SGHNT, YYREEE (reference sequence). The junction had 9 bases not matched to a gene; V was cut back by 3 bases and J by 3 bases. The CDR3 DNA is TGTGCCAGCAGCTCCGGGACTAGCGGGTGGCCGGAAGAGACCCAGTACTTC. Amino acid sequence: CASSSGTSGWPEETQYF.

The chain is built from TRBV11-2 and TRBJ1-1; no definite D call. This CDR3 contains 16 residues. CDR1 is SGHAT and CDR2 is FQNNGV in the germline V gene. Trimming removed 0 bases at V and 4 bases at J, with 15 bases between. CDR3 DNA: TGTGCCAGCAGCTTAGATTATCGGTATTGGCTCACTGAAGCTTTCTTT. Amino acid sequence: CASSLDYRYWLTEAFF.

This clone was observed at least ten times. The chain has TRBV7-9 and TRBJ1-4; no definite D call. CDR3 length: 15 residues. V was cut by 3 bases and J by 4 bases, with 12 bases left in between. Germline V lookup: CDR1 SEHNR, CDR2 FQNEAQ (reference sequence). The CDR3 DNA reads TGTGCCAGCAGCTTGGGAAGGATAAGTAATGAAAAACTGTTTTTT. This translates into CASSLGRISNEKLFF. The full variable domain, completed using reference TRBV7-9 and TRBJ1-4, is DTGVSQNPRHKITKRGQNVTFRCDPISEHNRLYWYRQTLGQGPEFLTYFQNEAQLEKSRLLSDRFSAERPKGSFSTLEIQRTEQGDSAMYLCASSLGRISNEKLFFGSGTQLSVL.

This clone was seen ten or more times. The chain has TRBV6-6 and TRBJ1-1, with TRBD1 as a possible D gene (6 bases). CDR1 and CDR2 from the germline V gene are MNHNY and SVGAGI (reference sequence). Trimming pared 3 bases from V and 3 bases from J, leaving 29 bases between. There are 20 residues in the CDR3. CDR3 loop: CASSYRPPSAAGAYDTEAFF. As DNA, the CDR3 is TGTGCCAGCAGTTATCGGCCCCCGAGTGCGGCGGGGGCTTACGACACTGAAGCTTTCTTT.

The gene calls are TRBV20-1 and TRBJ1-4; D might be TRBD1 (6 bases). Germline V gene sequence: CDR1 DFQATT, CDR2 SNEGSKA (reference sequence). V lost 5 bases to trimming and J lost 0 bases, with 13 bases between them. The CDR3 extends over 15 amino acids. The CDR3: CSALQGWATNEKLFF. The CDR3 DNA reads TGCAGTGCTTTACAGGGATGGGCAACTAATGAAAAACTGTTTTTT.

This clone has only a few counts. V gene TRBV29-1 combines with J gene TRBJ1-1, with D uncertain. Germline V gene lookup returns CDR1 SQVTM and CDR2 ANQGSEA. This CDR3 has 13 amino acids. The V and J ends lost 6 bases and 7 bases respectively, with 18 bases between them. CDR3 coding DNA: TGCAGCGTATATTCGGGGAGAACTTTTGAAGCTTTCTTT. Translated: CSVYSGRTFEAFF.

This clone was seen ten or more times. The chain uses TRBV10-3 and TRBJ2-1; TRBD2 matches 9 bases. The germline V gene has CDR1 ENHRY and CDR2 SYGVKD. Trimming at V came to 4 bases and at J to 5 bases, leaving 3 bases not matched to a gene. The CDR3 length is 14 residues. This CDR3 reads CAISASGDNNEQFF. Written as DNA, the CDR3 is TGTGCCATCAGTGCTAGCGGGGATAACAATGAGCAGTTCTTC.

This sequence joins TRBV11-2 and TRBJ2-3; D gene ambiguous. With 2 bases removed from V and 1 base from J, the gap between germline ends came to 13 bases. The CDR3 consists of 16 residues. Germline CDR1 SGHAT, CDR2 FQNNGV. The CDR3 here is CASSLFVVAGTDTQYF. The DNA for the CDR3 is TGTGCCAGCAGCTTATTCGTAGTGGCGGGCACAGATACGCAGTATTTT.

V usage is TRBV28 and J usage is TRBJ2-3; 7 bases map to TRBD1. This CDR3 is 16 amino acids long. V dropped 6 bases and J dropped 4; count of bases not matched to a gene: 13. Germline assignment: CDR1 MDHEN and CDR2 SYDVKM. DNA of the CDR3: TGTGCCAGCAGCCAAGAAAGGGGGCAGGGGGCAGATACGCAGTATTTT. Protein product: CASSQERGQGADTQYF.

The rearrangement joins TRBV11-2 to TRBJ2-7; no definite D call. The V gene's germline CDR1 is SGHAT and CDR2 FQNNGV. The CDR3 extends over 13 amino acids. The V end was cut by 5 bases, the J end by 0 bases, with 8 bases between. The CDR3: CASSKGPSYEQYF. CDR3 DNA: TGTGCCAGCAGCAAAGGCCCCTCCTACGAGCAGTACTTC.

This clone has a handful of counts. The V and J genes are TRBV27 and TRBJ2-7; 10 bases line up with TRBD2. The CDR3 has 14 amino acids. CDR1 is MNHEY, CDR2 SMNVEV, per germline (reference sequence). After removal of 2 bases from V and 4 bases from J, the junction contained 2 bases not matched to a gene. CDR3 nucleotides: TGTGCCAGCAGTTTAGAGCGGGAGGGTTACGAGCAGTACTTC. It codes for CASSLEREGYEQYF.

V gene TRBV13 combines with J gene TRBJ1-2, with D perhaps matching TRBD1 (6 bases). The CDR3 is made up of 15 amino acids. CDR1 is PRHDT, CDR2 FYEKMQ, per germline (reference sequence). V was clipped by 4 bases and J by 2 bases, with 14 bases between them. This CDR3 reads CASSYPSQGNYGYTF. The CDR3 DNA reads as TGTGCCAGCAGCTACCCTTCCCAGGGGAACTATGGCTACACCTTC.

This clone has at least ten counts. Other DNA sequences in the sample encode the same CDR3. This sequence joins TRBV6-1 and TRBJ2-3, with D tentatively TRBD2 (5 bases). CDR3 length: 17 residues. V was pared by 3 bases and J by 3 bases, with 19 bases between. Germline loops: CDR1 MNHNS, CDR2 SASEGT. The CDR3 nucleotides are TGTGCCAGCAGTGATGGGTCGTATTGGGGAGATACAGATACGCAGTATTTT. Its protein product is CASSDGSYWGDTDTQYF.

This clone appeared a few times. V and J are TRBV6-4 and TRBJ2-6, with TRBD1 matching over 8 bases. The V gene's germline CDR1 is MRHNA and CDR2 SNTAGT. V gave up 0 bases and J gave up 2 bases; unmatched junction bases: 0. CDR3 length: 16 amino acids. Here the CDR3 DNA reads TGTGCCAGCAGTGACTCGACAGGGGCTGGGGCCAACGTCCTGACTTTC. As protein: CASSDSTGAGANVLTF.

This clone was seen many times. The rearrangement links TRBV10-1 to TRBJ1-3, with a tentative D call TRBD1 (5 bases). V gave up 4 bases and J gave up 1 base, with 11 bases separating them. Germline CDR1 WNHNN, CDR2 SYGVQD (reference sequence). This CDR3 region has 15 residues. The CDR3 spells CASSGGGHSGNTIYF. The CDR3 bases are TGCGCCAGCAGTGGAGGAGGACATTCTGGAAACACCATATATTTT.

The chain joins TRBV30 to TRBJ2-7; possibly TRBD2 for D (5 bases). The CDR3 is 14 amino acids. Trimming took off 2 bases at V and 4 bases at J, with 15 bases between the two ends. Germline V gene data show CDR1 as GTSNPN and CDR2 as SVGIG (reference sequence). CDR3 bases: TGTGCCTGGAGTCCAGGACTGATACCTTACGAGCAGTACTTC. This codes for CAWSPGLIPYEQYF.

The chain recombines TRBV15 with TRBJ2-5; no firm D call. This CDR3 is built from 13 residues. V shed 5 bases and J shed 5 bases, with 12 bases lying between them. Germline values: CDR1 LNHNV, CDR2 YYDKDF (reference sequence). Here the CDR3 reads CATSGIAGETQYF. The CDR3 bases are TGTGCCACCAGCGGAATAGCTGGCGAGACCCAGTACTTC.

Comment on this clone: The junction and the germline gene differ at one end; a read error may be behind it. The chain joins TRBV6-1 to TRBJ2-7, with 8 nucleotides matching TRBD2. In germline, CDR1 is MNHNS, CDR2 SASEGT. CDR3 length equals 15 residues. CDR3 sequence: CASGAASGGDYEHYF. The CDR3 DNA reads TGTGCCAGCGGGGCGGCCAGCGGGGGAGACTACGAGCATTACTTC.

The chain joins TRBV20-1 to TRBJ2-2, with TRBD1 identical over 8 bases. Germline V lookup: CDR1 DFQATT, CDR2 SNEGSKA (reference sequence). The ends lost 2 bases at V and 7 bases at J; junction bases unmatched: 6. CDR3 length equals 14 residues. DNA for the CDR3: TGCAGTGCTAGACGGGCAGGGGGCAGCGGGGAGCTGTTTTTT. Its translation is CSARRAGGSGELFF.

The chain joins TRBV6-1 to TRBJ2-5, with D possibly matching TRBD2 (5 bases). This CDR3 is 13 amino acids long. V was clipped by 6 bases and J by 2 bases, with 10 bases between them. The germline CDR1 and CDR2 sequences are MNHNS and SASEGT. CDR3 nucleotides: TGTGCCAGCAGAGCGACGGGGCAAGAGACCCAGTACTTC. It yields the protein CASRATGQETQYF.

This clone was found a few times. The genes are TRBV5-1 and TRBJ1-1; D is possibly TRBD1 (6 bases). V was trimmed by 0 bases and J by 9 bases, leaving 12 bases between them. In germline, CDR1 is SGHRS, CDR2 YFSETQ. The CDR3 loop spans 13 amino acids. The CDR3 protein is CASSLDTGSKAFF. In nucleotides, the CDR3 is TGCGCCAGCAGCTTGGACACAGGGTCTAAAGCTTTCTTT.

This chain joins TRBV20-1 and TRBJ1-5; a weak D match, TRBD1 (5 bases). This CDR3 has 15 amino acids. V lost 1 base to trimming and J lost 1 base, with 11 bases between them. Germline CDR1 DFQATT, CDR2 SNEGSKA (reference sequence). This CDR3 reads CSARAGGASNQPQHF. The CDR3 DNA sequence: TGCAGTGCTAGAGCGGGTGGGGCAAGCAATCAGCCCCAGCATTTT.

This clone is judged medium-sized. J is TRBJ2-1 and V is TRBV2; 11 positions agree with TRBD2. Germline V CDR1 and CDR2: SNHLY, FYNNEI. V trimming: 2 bases; J trimming: 2 bases; junction bases outside the gene matches: 11. The CDR3 is 19 amino acids. The CDR3: CASSESPTGTSGTYNEQFF. For the CDR3, the DNA is TGTGCCAGCAGTGAATCTCCCACCGGGACTAGCGGAACCTACAATGAGCAGTTCTTC.

This clone was detected ten times or more. The DNA for the CDR3 is TGCAGTGCTAGAAGCCCAACAGGGGTCGCCCAGTACTTC. Protein product: CSARSPTGVAQYF. The gene calls are TRBV20-1 and TRBJ2-5; 7 bases match TRBD1. Germline V lookup: CDR1 DFQATT, CDR2 SNEGSKA (reference sequence). Trimming removed 2 bases from V and 9 bases from J; junction bases left unmatched: 9. CDR3 length equals 13 residues.